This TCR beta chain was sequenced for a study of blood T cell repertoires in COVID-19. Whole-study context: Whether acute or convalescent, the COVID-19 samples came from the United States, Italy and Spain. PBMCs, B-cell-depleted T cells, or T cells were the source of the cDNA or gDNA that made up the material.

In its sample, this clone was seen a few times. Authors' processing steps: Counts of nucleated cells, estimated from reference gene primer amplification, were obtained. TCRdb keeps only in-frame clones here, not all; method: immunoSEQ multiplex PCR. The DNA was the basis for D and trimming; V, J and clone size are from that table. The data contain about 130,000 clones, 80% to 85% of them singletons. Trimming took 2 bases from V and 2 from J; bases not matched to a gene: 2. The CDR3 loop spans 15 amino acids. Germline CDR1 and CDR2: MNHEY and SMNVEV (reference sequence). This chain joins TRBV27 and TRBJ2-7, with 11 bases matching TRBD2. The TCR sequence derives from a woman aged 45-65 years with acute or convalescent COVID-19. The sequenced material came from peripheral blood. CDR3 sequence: CASSLVAGGAYEQYF. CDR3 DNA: TGTGCCAGCAGTTTAGTAGCGGGAGGGGCCTACGAGCAGTACTTC.